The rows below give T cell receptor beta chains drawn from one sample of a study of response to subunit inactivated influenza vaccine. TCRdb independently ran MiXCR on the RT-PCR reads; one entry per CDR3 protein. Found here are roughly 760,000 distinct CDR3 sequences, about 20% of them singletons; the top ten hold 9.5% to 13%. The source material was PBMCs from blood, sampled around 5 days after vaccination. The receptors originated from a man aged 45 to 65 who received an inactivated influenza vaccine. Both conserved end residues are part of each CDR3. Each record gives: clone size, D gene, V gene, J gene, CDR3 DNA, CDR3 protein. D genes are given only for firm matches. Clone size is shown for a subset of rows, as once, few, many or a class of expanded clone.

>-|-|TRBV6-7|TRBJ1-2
TGTGCCAGCATTATCCAGGGAAAGGGTTGTAAGAGTGGCTACACCTTC
CASIIQGKGCKSGYTF
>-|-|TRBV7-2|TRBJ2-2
TGTGCCAGCAGCTCATACGGAGGGGTTGGCGGGGAGCTGTTTTTT
CASSSYGGVGGELFF
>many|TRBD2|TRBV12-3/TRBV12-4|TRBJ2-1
TGTGCCAGCAGGCCTCGGGAAGGGGGATTTAGCGGGAACCGCAATGAGCAGTTCTTC
CASRPREGGFSGNRNEQFF
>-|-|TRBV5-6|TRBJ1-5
TGTGCCAGCAGCCTCAGGGTATCCAATCAGCCCCAGCATTTT
CASSLRVSNQPQHF
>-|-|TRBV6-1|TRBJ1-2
TGTGCCAGCAGTGAAGAACTTAACTATGGCTACACCTTC
CASSEELNYGYTF
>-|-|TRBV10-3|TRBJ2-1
TGTGCCATCAGTGATCGTCGAGGACCTAACTACAATGAGCAGTTCTTC
CAISDRRGPNYNEQFF
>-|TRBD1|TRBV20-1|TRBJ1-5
TGCAGTGCTACGACAGGGATTGATCAGCCCCAGCATTTT
CSATTGIDQPQHF
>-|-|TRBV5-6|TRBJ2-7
TGTGCCAGCAGCTTCTATGGACCCCTAGTATCCGAGCAGTACTTC
CASSFYGPLVSEQYF
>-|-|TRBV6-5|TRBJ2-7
TGTGCCAGCAGTGGCCAGGCGGGCGAGCAGTACTTC
CASSGQAGEQYF
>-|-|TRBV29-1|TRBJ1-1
TGCAGCGGGAGGGGGATCACTGAAGCTTTCTTT
CSGRGITEAFF
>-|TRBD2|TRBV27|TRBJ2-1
TGTGCCAGCAGTTTATCGATTGCGGGACTAGCGGGAGTTGAGCAGTTCTTC
CASSLSIAGLAGVEQFF
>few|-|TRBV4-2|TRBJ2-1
TGTGCCAGCAGCCAAGATCCAGCGGATAGCTCCTACAATGAGCAGTTCTTC
CASSQDPADSSYNEQFF
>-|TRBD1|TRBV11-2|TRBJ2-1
TGTGCCAGCAGCTTAAATCCGGGCGGGACAGGAGACAATGAGCAGTTCTTC
CASSLNPGGTGDNEQFF
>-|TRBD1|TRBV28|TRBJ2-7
TGTGCCAGCAGTCCAAGGGGGCTCCACGAGCAGTACTTC
CASSPRGLHEQYF
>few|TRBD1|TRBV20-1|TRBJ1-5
TGCAGTGCTAGACCTAGACAGGGTGTTCAGCCCCAGCATTTT
CSARPRQGVQPQHF
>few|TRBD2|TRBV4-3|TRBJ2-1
TGCGCCAGCAGCCAGCGGGAGCGCACCTACAATGAGCAGTTCTTC
CASSQRERTYNEQFF
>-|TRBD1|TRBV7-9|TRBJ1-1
TGTGCCAGCAGCGCGTGGACAGGGTGGGACACTGAAGCTTTCTTT
CASSAWTGWDTEAFF
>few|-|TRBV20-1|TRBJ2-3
TGCAGTGCCACAACCGGTCCAGATACGCAGTATTTT
CSATTGPDTQYF
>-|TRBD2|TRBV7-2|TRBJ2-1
TGTGCCAGCAGATCCGCAGCGGGGGGCCACAACAATGAGCAGTTCTTC
CASRSAAGGHNNEQFF
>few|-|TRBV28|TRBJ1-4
TGTGCCAGCAGCCGCCTCGGGGAAAAACTGTTTTTT
CASSRLGEKLFF
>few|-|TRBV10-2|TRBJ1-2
TGCGCCAGCAGTGAGTCGCTGGGGCTAAACTATGGCTACACCTTC
CASSESLGLNYGYTF